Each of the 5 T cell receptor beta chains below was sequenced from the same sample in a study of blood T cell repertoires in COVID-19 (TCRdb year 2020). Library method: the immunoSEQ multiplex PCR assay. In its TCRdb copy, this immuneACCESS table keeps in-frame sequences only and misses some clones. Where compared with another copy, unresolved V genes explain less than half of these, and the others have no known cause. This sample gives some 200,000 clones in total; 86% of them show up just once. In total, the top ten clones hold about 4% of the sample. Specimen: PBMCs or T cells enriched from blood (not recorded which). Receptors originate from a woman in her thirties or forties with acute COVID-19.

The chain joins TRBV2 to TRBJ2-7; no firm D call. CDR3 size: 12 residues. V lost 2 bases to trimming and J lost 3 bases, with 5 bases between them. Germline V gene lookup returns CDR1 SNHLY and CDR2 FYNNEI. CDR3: CASSERVYEQYV. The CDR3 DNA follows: TGTGCCAGCAGTGAACGAGTCTACGAGCAGTACGTC.

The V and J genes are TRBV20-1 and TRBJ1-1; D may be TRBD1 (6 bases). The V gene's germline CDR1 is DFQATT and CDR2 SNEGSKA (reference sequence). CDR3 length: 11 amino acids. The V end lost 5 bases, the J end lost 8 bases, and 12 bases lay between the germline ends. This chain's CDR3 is CSAGTGTEAFF. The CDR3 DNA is TGCAGTGCTGGCACAGGGACGGAAGCTTTCTTT.

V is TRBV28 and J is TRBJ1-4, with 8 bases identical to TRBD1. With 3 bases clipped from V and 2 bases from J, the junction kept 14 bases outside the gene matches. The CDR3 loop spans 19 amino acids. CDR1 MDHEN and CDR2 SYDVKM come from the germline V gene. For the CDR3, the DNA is TGTGCCAGCAGTTTCCCGGACAGGGAGGGTAGGAGCACTAATGAAAAACTGTTTTTT. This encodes CASSFPDREGRSTNEKLFF.

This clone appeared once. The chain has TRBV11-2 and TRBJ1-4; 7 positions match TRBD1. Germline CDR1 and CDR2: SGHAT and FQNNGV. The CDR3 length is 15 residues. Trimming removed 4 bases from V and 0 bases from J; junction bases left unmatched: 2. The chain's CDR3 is CASSSTGATNEKLFF. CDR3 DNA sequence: TGTGCCAGCAGCTCTACAGGGGCAACTAATGAAAAACTGTTTTTT.

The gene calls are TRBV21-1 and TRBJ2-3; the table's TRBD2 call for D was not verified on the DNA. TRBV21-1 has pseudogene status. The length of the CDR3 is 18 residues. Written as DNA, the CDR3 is TGTGCCAGCAGCAAAGGTGGGCTAGCGGGGGGTAGCACAGATACGCAGTATTTT. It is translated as CASSKGGLAGGSTDTQYF.